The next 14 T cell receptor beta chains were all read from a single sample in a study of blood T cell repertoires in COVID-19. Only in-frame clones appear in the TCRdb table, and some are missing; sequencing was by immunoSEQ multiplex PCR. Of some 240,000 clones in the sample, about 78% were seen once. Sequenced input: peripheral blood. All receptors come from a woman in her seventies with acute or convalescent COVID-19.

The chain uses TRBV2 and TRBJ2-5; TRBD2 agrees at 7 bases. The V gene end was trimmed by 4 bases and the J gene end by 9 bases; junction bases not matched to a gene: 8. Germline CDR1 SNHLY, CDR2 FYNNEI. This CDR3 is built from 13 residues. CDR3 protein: CASSADQAGAQYF. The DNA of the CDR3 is TGTGCCAGCAGTGCGGACCAGGCGGGGGCCCAGTACTTC.

The CDR3 DNA reads as TGTGCCAGCTCACCTACCATGAGCAGGGGCTCCTACAATGAGCAGTTCTTC. The encoded protein is CASSPTMSRGSYNEQFF. The genes are TRBV18 and TRBJ2-1, with D maybe TRBD1 (6 bases). The germline V gene encodes CDR1 KGHSH and CDR2 LQKENI. This CDR3 spans 17 amino acids. Trimming removed 3 bases from V and 0 bases from J, with 15 bases in between.

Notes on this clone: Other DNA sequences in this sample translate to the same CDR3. CDR3 nucleotide sequence: TGTGCCAGTAGTATACAGGGGGGCACAGATACGCAGTATTTT. Translating gives CASSIQGGTDTQYF. The V call is TRBV19, the J call TRBJ2-3, with 7 bases aligning to TRBD1. Per germline, CDR1 LNHDA and CDR2 SQIVND (reference sequence). This CDR3 has 14 residues. V lost 2 bases, J lost 1 base, and 0 bases stayed unmatched.

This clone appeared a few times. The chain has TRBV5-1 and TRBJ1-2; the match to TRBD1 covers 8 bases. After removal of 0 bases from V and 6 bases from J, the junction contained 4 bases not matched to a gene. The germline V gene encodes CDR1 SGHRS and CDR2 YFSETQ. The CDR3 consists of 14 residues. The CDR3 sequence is CASSLVGQDDGYTF. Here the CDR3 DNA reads TGCGCCAGCAGCTTGGTGGGACAGGATGATGGCTACACCTTC.

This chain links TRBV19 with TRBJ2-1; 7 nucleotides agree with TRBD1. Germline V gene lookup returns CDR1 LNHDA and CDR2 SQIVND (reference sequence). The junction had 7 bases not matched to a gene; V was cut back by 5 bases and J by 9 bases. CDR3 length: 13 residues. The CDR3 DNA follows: TGTGCCAGTAGTTTTACAACAGGGGTTGAGCAGTTCTTC. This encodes CASSFTTGVEQFF.

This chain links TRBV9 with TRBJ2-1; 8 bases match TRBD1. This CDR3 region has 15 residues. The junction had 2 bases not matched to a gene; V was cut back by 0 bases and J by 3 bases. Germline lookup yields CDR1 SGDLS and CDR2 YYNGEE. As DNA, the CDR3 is TGTGCCAGCAGCGTAGGGACAGGGATCTACAATGAGCAGTTCTTC. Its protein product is CASSVGTGIYNEQFF.

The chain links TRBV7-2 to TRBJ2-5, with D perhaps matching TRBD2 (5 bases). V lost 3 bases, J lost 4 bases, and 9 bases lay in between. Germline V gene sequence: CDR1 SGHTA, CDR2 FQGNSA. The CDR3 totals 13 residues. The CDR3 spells CASSFYGRETQYF. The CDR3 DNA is TGTGCCAGCAGCTTTTATGGGAGAGAGACCCAGTACTTC.

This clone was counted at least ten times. CDR3 bases: TGCGCCAGCAGCCAATATCGAACGAGGGAGACCCAGTACTTC. Translation: CASSQYRTRETQYF. J is TRBJ2-5 and V is TRBV4-3; no clear D. The CDR3 has 14 residues. V gave up 2 bases and J gave up 5 bases, with 12 bases separating them. CDR1 and CDR2 from the germline V gene are LGHNA and YSLEER.

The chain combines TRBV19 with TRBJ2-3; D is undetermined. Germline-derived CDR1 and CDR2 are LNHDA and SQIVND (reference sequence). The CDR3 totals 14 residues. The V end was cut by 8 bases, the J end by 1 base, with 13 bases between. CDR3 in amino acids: CASSILGGTDTQYF. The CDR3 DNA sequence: TGTGCCAGTTCTATTCTTGGTGGCACAGATACGCAGTATTTT.

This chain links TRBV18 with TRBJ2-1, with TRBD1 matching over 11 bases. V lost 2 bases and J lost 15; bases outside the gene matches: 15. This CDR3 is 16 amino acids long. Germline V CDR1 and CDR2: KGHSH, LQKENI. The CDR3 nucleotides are TGTGCCAGCTCACCAAATCCCTCCCCAGGGACAGGGGGGACGTTCTTC. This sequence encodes CASSPNPSPGTGGTFF.

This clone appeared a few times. This CDR3 reads CASSLGKYEQYF. The CDR3, as DNA: TGTGCCAGCAGCCTCGGGAAGTACGAGCAGTACTTC. The rearrangement joins TRBV6-5 to TRBJ2-7; possible D gene TRBD2, 5 bases. In germline, CDR1 is MNHEY, CDR2 SVGAGI. With 6 bases removed from V and 4 bases from J, the gap between germline ends came to 10 bases. CDR3 length equals 12 residues.

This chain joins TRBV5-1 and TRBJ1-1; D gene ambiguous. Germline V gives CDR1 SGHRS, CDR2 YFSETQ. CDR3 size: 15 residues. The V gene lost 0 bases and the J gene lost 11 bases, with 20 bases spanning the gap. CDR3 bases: TGCGCCAGCAGCTTGGGTGCAGGAATTACGGACTCGGCTTTCTTT. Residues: CASSLGAGITDSAFF.

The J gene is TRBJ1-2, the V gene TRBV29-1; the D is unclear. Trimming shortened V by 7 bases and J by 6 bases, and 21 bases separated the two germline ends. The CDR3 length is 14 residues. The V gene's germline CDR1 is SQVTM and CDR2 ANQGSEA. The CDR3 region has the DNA TGCAGCGATATGAATTACCCCAAACTGCATGGCTACACCTTC. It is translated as CSDMNYPKLHGYTF.

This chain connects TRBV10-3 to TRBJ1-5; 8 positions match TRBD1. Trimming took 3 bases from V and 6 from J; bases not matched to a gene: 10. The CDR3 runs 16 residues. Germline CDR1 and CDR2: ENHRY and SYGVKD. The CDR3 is CAISDGQGFLSQPQHF. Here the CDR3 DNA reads TGTGCCATCAGTGACGGACAGGGATTCCTAAGTCAGCCCCAGCATTTT.